This is a list of T cell receptor beta chains from one sample in a study of T-cell memory formation after mild COVID-19. In TCRdb, the 5' RACE reads were re-called with MiXCR into one record per CDR3 protein. Of tens of thousands of distinct CDR3 sequences listed, around 8% are singletons. The material sequenced was PBMCs or a T cell subset sorted from them (not recorded which). These receptors were obtained from a man younger than 35 who had mild COVID-19 (a few samples of this study predate the infection). Cell type and time point are not known. Both conserved end residues are part of each CDR3. A D gene is named only where the DNA matches it firmly. Not every row has a clone size; where given, it reads once, few, many or a size class.

abundance	d_gene	j_gene	v_gene	CDR3aa	CDR3nt
many	-	TRBJ1-6	TRBV7-9	CAGGLNYNSPLHF	TGTGCCGGCGGACTGAACTATAATTCACCCCTCCACTTT
many	-	TRBJ1-2	TRBV6-5	CASSSRLGYGYTF	TGTGCCAGCAGTTCGCGTTTGGGGTATGGCTACACCTTC
many	-	TRBJ2-3	TRBV9	CASSPRGPREGDTQYF	TGTGCCAGCAGCCCCCGGGGGCCAAGGGAAGGAGATACGCAGTATTTT
-	-	TRBJ2-2	TRBV7-9	CASSPGALTGELFF	TGTGCCAGCAGCCCGGGGGCACTCACCGGGGAGCTGTTTTTT
many	-	TRBJ2-2	TRBV19	CASSMAARTGELFF	TGTGCCAGTAGTATGGCGGCGCGAACCGGGGAGCTGTTTTTT
many	TRBD2	TRBJ2-5	TRBV7-2	CASSLGTSRETQYF	TGTGCCAGCAGTCTCGGGACTAGCAGGGAGACCCAGTACTTC
many	-	TRBJ2-3	TRBV6-2/TRBV6-3	CASSLSRTYTDTQYF	TGTGCCAGCAGTTTGAGCCGGACATACACAGATACGCAGTATTTT
-	TRBD1	TRBJ2-3	TRBV12-3/TRBV12-4	CASRQEEVGTASTDTQYF	TGTGCCAGCAGACAGGAAGAGGTCGGGACAGCTAGCACAGATACGCAGTATTTT
few	-	TRBJ1-1	TRBV7-2	CASSLYPGAGSAFF	TGTGCCAGCAGCTTATATCCGGGGGCGGGTTCAGCTTTCTTT
many	TRBD1	TRBJ1-6	TRBV3-1	CASRTGFSPLHF	TGTGCCAGCAGGACAGGGTTTTCACCCCTCCACTTT
many	-	TRBJ1-2	TRBV5-1	CASSFTGNGYTF	TGCGCCAGCAGCTTTACAGGGAATGGCTACACCTTC
-	-	TRBJ1-1	TRBV10-3	CAISVGSPAEAFF	TGTGCCATCAGTGTCGGGTCCCCAGCTGAAGCTTTCTTT
few	TRBD1	TRBJ1-4	TRBV4-2	CASSQGGQGNEKLFF	TGTGCCAGCAGCCAAGGCGGACAGGGGAATGAAAAACTGTTTTTT
-	-	TRBJ2-2	TRBV11-2	CASSLDEVGELFF	TGTGCCAGCAGCTTAGATGAGGTCGGGGAGCTGTTTTTT
-	-	TRBJ2-5	TRBV25-1	CASSESPESLAGEQETQYF	TGTGCCAGCAGTGAATCCCCCGAATCTTTGGCAGGCGAACAAGAGACCCAGTACTTC
-	-	TRBJ1-2	TRBV20-1	CSAVQGHSVQPTEGYTF	TGCAGTGCCGTACAGGGACACTCCGTCCAACCGACGGAGGGCTACACCTTC
many	-	TRBJ2-5	TRBV20-1	CSARGTAKQETQYF	TGCAGTGCTAGAGGGACAGCAAAACAAGAGACCCAGTACTTC
many	TRBD1	TRBJ2-1	TRBV7-2	CASSFGRGYDEQFF	TGTGCCAGCAGCTTCGGCAGGGGGTATGATGAGCAGTTCTTC
few	-	TRBJ2-5	TRBV10-2	CASSVSGRETQYF	TGCGCCAGCTCGGTTTCAGGCCGGGAGACCCAGTACTTC
-	TRBD2	TRBJ2-2	TRBV5-4	CASSLGAGAGELFF	TGTGCCAGCAGCTTGGGAGCGGGGGCCGGGGAGCTGTTTTTT
many	TRBD1	TRBJ2-3	TRBV4-2	CASSQGTGGADTQYF	TGTGCCAGCAGCCAAGGGACAGGGGGCGCAGATACGCAGTATTTT
few	-	TRBJ1-1	TRBV7-3	CASSLNQGYKAFF	TGTGCCAGCAGCTTAAACCAAGGGTACAAAGCTTTCTTT
few	-	TRBJ1-4	TRBV20-1	CSAREGSTNEKLFF	TGCAGTGCTAGAGAGGGTTCAACTAATGAAAAACTGTTTTTT
few	-	TRBJ2-3	TRBV20-1	CSAKFGGSGTDTQYF	TGCAGTGCTAAGTTTGGCGGTTCGGGCACAGATACGCAGTATTTT
-	-	TRBJ2-7	TRBV10-3	CAISESDRTYEQYF	TGTGCCATCAGTGAGTCCGACAGGACCTACGAGCAGTACTTC
few	-	TRBJ2-1	TRBV7-3	CASSSGRLNNEQFF	TGTGCCAGCAGTTCGGGGAGACTAAACAATGAGCAGTTCTTC